The TCR beta chain under discussion was sequenced for a study of cytomegalovirus exposure and HLA in healthy donors. Study-wide results and limits: Most sequenced TCRs were rare (though some public TCRs occurred in many donors). Follow-up analysis seemed to connect common viral pathogens with several of the most significant clusters identified.

Samples came from healthy bone marrow donors. As concerns this clone: Its matching antigen is unknown.

Researchers ran the PCR with 60 Vbeta and 13 Jbeta primers. Assay used: immunoSEQ multiplex PCR; TCRdb lists only in-frame clones, some missing. The table has roughly 120,000 clones, roughly 66% seen once. The sequencing input was PBMCs. The sequence was collected from a man in his sixties in good health and CMV-seropositive.

The CDR3 protein is CASSGGSNQPQHF. The DNA for the CDR3 is TGTGCCAGTTCCGGCGGTAGCAATCAGCCCCAGCATTTT. The rearrangement links TRBV19 to TRBJ1-5; D is unresolved. Deletions cut 8 bases from V and 0 bases from J, with 8 bases between. The CDR3 runs to 13 residues. Germline loops: CDR1 LNHDA, CDR2 SQIVND (reference sequence).